The 21 T cell receptor beta chains below were found in one sample sequenced in a study of blood T cell repertoires in COVID-19. The assay was immunoSEQ multiplex PCR, and TCRdb's table has in-frame clones only and misses some. This table holds some 260,000 clones, just over 85% found once. The specimen was peripheral blood. These receptors originate from a man at least 80 years old with acute or convalescent COVID-19.

The genes are TRBV5-5 and TRBJ1-1; tentatively, D is TRBD1 (6 bases). The CDR3 loop spans 18 amino acids. Germline-derived CDR1 and CDR2 are SGHKS and YYEKEE (reference sequence). The ends were cut back, 4 bases at V and 4 bases at J, with 26 bases in the middle. The CDR3 bases are TGTGCCAGCAGCCTGGGCTGGGGTGGTGTGGGGGCAGGCACTGAAGCTTTCTTT. Its protein product is CASSLGWGGVGAGTEAFF.

V and J are TRBV24-1 and TRBJ1-5; TRBD1 matches at 8 bases. The CDR3 is made up of 15 amino acids. After removal of 4 bases from V and 6 bases from J, the junction contained 7 bases not matched to a gene. Germline CDR1 reads KGHDR; CDR2 reads SFDVKD. The CDR3 nucleotides read TGTGCCACCAGTGACCCGACAGGGGAGGGTCAGCCCCAGCATTTT. Translated, it gives CATSDPTGEGQPQHF.

CDR3 coding DNA: TGCGCCAGCAGCCAAGAGAGGAGTCGGCAGTACTTC. Its translation: CASSQERSRQYF. The chain couples TRBV4-1 to TRBJ2-7; the D is unclear. This CDR3 is built from 12 residues. The V gene's germline CDR1 is MGHRA and CDR2 YSYEKL. Trimming cost V 0 bases and J 9 bases, with 9 bases left between them.

The rearrangement uses TRBV7-2 and TRBJ1-2; D gene uncertain. Germline-derived CDR1 and CDR2 are SGHTA and FQGNSA. This CDR3 comprises 13 residues. Trimming removed 4 bases from V and 5 bases from J, with 11 bases in between. CDR3 amino acids: CASSSYITYGYTF. The CDR3 coding sequence is TGTGCCAGCAGCTCCTATATAACGTATGGCTACACCTTC.

This clone was detected many times. CDR3 sequence reads: CASTLAPTDTQYF. CDR3 DNA sequence: TGTGCCAGCACGCTAGCGCCCACAGATACGCAGTATTTT. This chain connects TRBV12-3 or TRBV12-4 to TRBJ2-3; D is possibly TRBD2 (6 bases). This CDR3 is built from 13 residues. With 7 bases removed from V and 2 bases from J, the gap between germline ends came to 10 bases.

This chain connects TRBV6-5 to TRBJ1-2, with D tentatively TRBD1 (6 bases). Trimming removed 4 bases at V and 8 bases at J, with 17 bases between. The CDR3 covers 14 residues. Germline CDR1 and CDR2: MNHEY and SVGAGI. The CDR3 DNA follows: TGTGCCAGCAGTTCCCTAGGGGGGGCAGAAGGCTACACCTTC. As protein: CASSSLGGAEGYTF.

Comments on this clone: The junction departs from the called germline gene at one end, perhaps through a read error. The V gene is TRBV5-6, the J gene TRBJ2-7; D is unresolved. CDR1 is SGHDT and CDR2 is YYEEEE in the germline V gene. The CDR3 covers 12 residues. The CDR3 DNA sequence: TGCGCCTCCTGGTCCCTAGAGGACGAGCAGTACTTC. Amino acids: CASWSLEDEQYF.

V gene TRBV5-1 combines with J gene TRBJ2-7; D gene uncertain. CDR1 and CDR2 (germline): SGHRS, YFSETQ. Trimming pared 1 base from V and 4 bases from J, leaving 36 bases between. The CDR3 extends over 22 amino acids. The CDR3 protein is CASSLSPDLLDNHIKPPYEQYF. The DNA for the CDR3 is TGCGCCAGCAGCTTGAGTCCCGACCTCCTAGATAACCATATCAAGCCCCCATACGAGCAGTACTTC. The variable domain in full, completed from reference TRBV5-1 and TRBJ2-7, reads KAGVTQTPRYLIKTRGQQVTLSCSPISGHRSVSWYQQTPGQGLQFLFEYFSETQRNKGNFPGRFSGRQFSNSRSEMNVSTLELGDSALYLCASSLSPDLLDNHIKPPYEQYFGPGTRLTVT.

The chain uses TRBV6-5 and TRBJ2-1; TRBD2 aligns across 7 bases. The CDR3 runs 15 residues. Per germline, CDR1 MNHEY and CDR2 SVGAGI. V gave up 2 bases and J gave up 9 bases; unmatched junction bases: 10. The DNA for the CDR3 is TGTGCCAGCAGTTACCGGCCTAGCGGAGGGTTTGAGCAGTTCTTC. It encodes CASSYRPSGGFEQFF.

The rearrangement uses TRBV4-1 and TRBJ2-3, with 8 nucleotides matching TRBD1. CDR1 and CDR2 (germline): MGHRA, YSYEKL. The length of the CDR3 is 15 residues. After removal of 3 bases from V and 0 bases from J, the junction contained 2 bases not matched to a gene. The CDR3 is CASSHQGASTDTQYF. The CDR3, as DNA: TGCGCCAGCAGCCATCAGGGGGCTAGCACAGATACGCAGTATTTT.

The rearrangement joins TRBV7-9 to TRBJ2-7; TRBD2 might be the D (6 bases). This CDR3 is 15 amino acids long. Germline CDR1 and CDR2: SEHNR and FQNEAQ (reference sequence). The V gene lost 1 base and the J gene lost 7 bases, with 17 bases spanning the gap. CDR3 in DNA: TGTGCCAGCAGCTTAGTCGGGACGCGTAGCGGAGAGCAGTACTTC. Its translation: CASSLVGTRSGEQYF. Using reference TRBV7-9 and TRBJ2-7 for the parts outside the CDR3, the full variable domain is DTGVSQNPRHKITKRGQNVTFRCDPISEHNRLYWYRQTLGQGPEFLTYFQNEAQLEKSRLLSDRFSAERPKGSFSTLEIQRTEQGDSAMYLCASSLVGTRSGEQYFGPGTRLTVT.

V is TRBV4-3 and J is TRBJ2-2, with 11 bases identical to TRBD2. The germline V gene encodes CDR1 LGHNA and CDR2 YSLEER. The CDR3 runs 18 residues. The J segment lost 2 bases and the V segment lost 0 bases, leaving 5 bases of the junction unmatched. The CDR3 protein is CASSQDPLAGVNTGELFF. The CDR3 DNA is TGCGCCAGCAGCCAAGATCCACTAGCGGGGGTTAACACCGGGGAGCTGTTTTTT.

This clone was seen a few times. The gene calls are TRBV28 and TRBJ2-7; no definite D call. The CDR3 spans 17 residues. CDR1 is MDHEN and CDR2 is SYDVKM in the germline V gene. V was shortened by 8 bases and J by 4 bases, with 27 bases between the two germline ends. The chain's CDR3 is CASPNRLSYSTNYEQYF. Here the CDR3 DNA reads TGTGCCAGCCCCAACCGTTTATCTTACAGTACGAATTACGAGCAGTACTTC. Full variable domain (outside the CDR3, taken from reference TRBV28 and TRBJ2-7): DVKVTQSSRYLVKRTGEKVFLECVQDMDHENMFWYRQDPGLGLRLIYFSYDVKMKEKGDIPEGYSVSREKKERFSLILESASTNQTSMYLCASPNRLSYSTNYEQYFGPGTRLTVT.

The rearrangement links TRBV5-6 to TRBJ2-2, with a possible D match to TRBD2 (6 bases). The CDR3 extends over 15 amino acids. The germline V and J ends were trimmed by 0 bases and 3 bases, with 9 bases remaining between them. Germline CDR1 reads SGHDT; CDR2 reads YYEEEE. CDR3: CASSLGTTHTGELFF. In DNA form, the CDR3 reads TGTGCCAGCAGCTTGGGGACTACCCACACCGGGGAGCTGTTTTTT.

This sequence joins TRBV28 and TRBJ2-7; 12 positions match TRBD2. J lost 4 bases, V lost 6 bases, and 7 bases had no gene match. The CDR3 sequence is 15 residues long. Germline values: CDR1 MDHEN, CDR2 SYDVKM. This CDR3 reads CASRLGLAGRYEQYF. The CDR3 DNA reads TGTGCCAGCAGGCTGGGACTAGCGGGTCGGTACGAGCAGTACTTC.

The V call is TRBV7-2, the J call TRBJ1-1, with 8 bases identical to TRBD1. The CDR3 length is 15 residues. Losses at the gene ends were 3 bases for V and 7 bases for J; bases not matched to a gene: 10. Germline V gives CDR1 SGHTA, CDR2 FQGNSA. CDR3 nucleotide sequence: TGTGCCAGCAGCTTGGCCCAAATCGGACAGGGTGAAGCTTTCTTT. Translating gives CASSLAQIGQGEAFF.

The count of this clone is one. This chain's CDR3 is CASSFSDSNQPQHF. The CDR3 region has the DNA TGTGCCAGCAGCTTTAGTGATAGCAATCAGCCCCAGCATTTT. This chain connects TRBV3-1 (or the pseudogene TRBV3-2) to TRBJ1-5, with D unresolved. Germline assignment: CDR1 LGHDT and CDR2 YNNKEL (reference sequence). This CDR3 comprises 14 residues. The ends were cut back, 5 bases at V and 0 bases at J, with 8 bases in the middle.

The genes are TRBV5-4 and TRBJ1-2, with D possibly being TRBD1 (5 bases). Germline V CDR1 and CDR2: SGHNT, YYREEE (reference sequence). Trimming left V 3 bases short and J 7 bases short, with 10 bases between. The CDR3 has 12 amino acids. The CDR3 coding sequence is TGTGCCAGCAGCTCGGGACTCTCTGGCTACACCTTC. Its protein is CASSSGLSGYTF.

The V call is TRBV5-6, the J call TRBJ2-5, with unresolved D. Per germline, CDR1 SGHDT and CDR2 YYEEEE. The CDR3 covers 13 residues. V was pared by 0 bases and J by 4 bases, with 7 bases between. CDR3 DNA sequence: TGTGCCAGCAGCTTGGCCGGTCCAGAGACCCAGTACTTC. Protein: CASSLAGPETQYF.

V and J are TRBV6-6 and TRBJ2-7, with a tentative D call TRBD1 (7 bases). Trimming stripped 7 bases from V and 5 bases from J, with 15 bases between. The CDR3 spans 13 residues. Germline V CDR1 and CDR2: MNHNY, SVGAGI (reference sequence). The DNA for the CDR3 is TGTGCCAGCATCAACAGGGGAGGAAACGAGCAGTACTTC. Its translation is CASINRGGNEQYF.

The chain has TRBV7-3 and TRBJ2-7; 12 positions agree with TRBD1. Germline CDR1 SGHTA, CDR2 FQGTGA. Trimming at V came to 1 base and at J to 4 bases, leaving 2 bases not matched to a gene. The CDR3 consists of 15 residues. For the CDR3, the DNA is TGTGCCAGCAGCTTAAGGGGACAGGGGGCTTACGAGCAGTACTTC. This codes for CASSLRGQGAYEQYF.